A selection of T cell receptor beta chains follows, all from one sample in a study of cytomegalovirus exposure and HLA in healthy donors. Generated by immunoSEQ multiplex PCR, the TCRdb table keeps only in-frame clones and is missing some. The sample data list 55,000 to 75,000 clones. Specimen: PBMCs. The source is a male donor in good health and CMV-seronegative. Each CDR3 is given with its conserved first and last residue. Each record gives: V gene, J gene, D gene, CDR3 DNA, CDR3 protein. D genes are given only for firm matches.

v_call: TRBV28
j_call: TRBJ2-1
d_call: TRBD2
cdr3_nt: TGTGCCAGCAGTTCCCACGGACTAGTTACCAGCAATGAGCAGTTCTTC
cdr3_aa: CASSSHGLVTSNEQFF

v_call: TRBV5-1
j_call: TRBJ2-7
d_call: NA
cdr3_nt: TGCGCCAGCAGCGTCGTAAGTAGCTCCTACGAGCAGTACTTC
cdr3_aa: CASSVVSSSYEQYF

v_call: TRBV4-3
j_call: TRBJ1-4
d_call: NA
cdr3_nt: TGCGCCAGCAGCCAGCGGGGTGGAACTAATGAAAAACTGTTTTTT
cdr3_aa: CASSQRGGTNEKLFF

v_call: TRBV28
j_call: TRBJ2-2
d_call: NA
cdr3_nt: TGTGCCAGCGCCCGGGACATTGTCACCGGGGAGCTGTTTTTT
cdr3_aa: CASARDIVTGELFF

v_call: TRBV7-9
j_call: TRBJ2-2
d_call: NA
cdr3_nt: TGTGCCAGCAGCCTATTTACGGGCGGGGAGCTGTTTTTT
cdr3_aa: CASSLFTGGELFF

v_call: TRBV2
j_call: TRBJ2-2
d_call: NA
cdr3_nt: TGTGCCAGCAGTGACGACAGCGCGAACACCGGGGAGCTGTTTTTT
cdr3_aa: CASSDDSANTGELFF

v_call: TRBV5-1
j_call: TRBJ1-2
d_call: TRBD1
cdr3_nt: TGCGCCAGCAGCTTGCTCGGACAGGGGTACGGCTACACCTTC
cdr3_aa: CASSLLGQGYGYTF

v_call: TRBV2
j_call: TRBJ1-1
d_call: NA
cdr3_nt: TGTGCCAGCAGTGAGGGGGGGGCTGAAGCTTTCTTT
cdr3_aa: CASSEGGAEAFF

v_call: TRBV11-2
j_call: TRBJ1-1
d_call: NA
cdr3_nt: TGTGCCAGCAGCTTAGCCAGGGGCACTGAAGCTTTCTTT
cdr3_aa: CASSLARGTEAFF

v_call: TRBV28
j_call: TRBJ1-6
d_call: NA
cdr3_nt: TGTGCCAGTTATGGTACAGGGTATTCACCCCTCCACTTT
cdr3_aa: CASYGTGYSPLHF